The clone carrying this TCR beta chain appeared a few times. What it binds is unknown. The source of the sample is a study of CD8 T cells in ankylosing spondylitis. Construction of TCR beta libraries was performed using quantitative 5'-RACE with molecular barcodes. TCRdb reanalysed the 5' RACE reads using MiXCR and keeps one entry per CDR3 protein. The table lists about 360,000 distinct CDR3 sequences, about 14% of them singletons, with 0.85% to 1.4% in the top ten. General study points: Reported data indicate significant enrichment of disease-linked clones within matched ankylosing spondylitis synovial fluid.

Specimen: blood, either unsorted or a sorted T cell fraction (not recorded which). This receptor was obtained from a male donor with ankylosing spondylitis or in good health (not recorded which).

Here the CDR3 reads CASSTSGGAGEQFF. The CDR3, as DNA: TGTGCCAGCAGCACCAGCGGGGGGGCCGGTGAGCAGTTCTTC. The J gene is TRBJ2-1, the V gene TRBV12-3 or TRBV12-4; 10 bases are a match to TRBD2. V shed 6 bases, J shed 9 bases, and the junction held 8 bases outside the gene matches. This CDR3 region has 14 residues.